Following are 27 T cell receptor beta chains from one sample sequenced in a study of T cell repertoires in cytomegalovirus infection. MiXCR, run by TCRdb on the reads, gives a single entry per CDR3 protein. This repertoire shows approximately 500,000 distinct CDR3 sequences, around 27% found once; its top ten account for roughly 13%. Specimen: PBMCs. The source is a human donor in good health (CMV status not recorded). Some clones in this sample may be carry-over from other donors' samples.

This rearrangement joins TRBV20-1 to TRBJ1-5, with a possible D match to TRBD1 (5 bases). This CDR3 spans 12 amino acids. The germline CDR1 and CDR2 sequences are DFQATT and SNEGSKA (reference sequence). Deletions cut 3 bases from V and 5 bases from J, with 8 bases between. CDR3 coding DNA: TGCAGTGCTAGCAGGGATCATCAGCCCCAGCATTTT. This translates into CSASRDHQPQHF.

The chain is built from TRBV25-1 and TRBJ1-1, with a possible D match to TRBD1 (6 bases). V gave up 4 bases and J gave up 5 bases, with 11 bases separating them. The length of the CDR3 is 13 residues. Germline V CDR1 and CDR2: MGHDK, SYGVNS. CDR3 protein: CASSGRGWTEAFF. Here the CDR3 DNA reads TGTGCCAGCAGTGGCAGGGGATGGACTGAAGCTTTCTTT.

This clonotype appeared a few times. The chain uses TRBV28 and TRBJ1-1, with D hard to call. The CDR3 is 15 residues long. Germline V gene sequence: CDR1 MDHEN, CDR2 SYDVKM. V was pared by 4 bases and J by 4 bases, with 16 bases between. The CDR3 DNA reads TGTGCCAGCAGTTCCCACCCCCCGAGCAGCACTGAAGCTTTCTTT. Protein product: CASSSHPPSSTEAFF.

The CDR3 DNA follows: TGCAGCGTTGAAGATAGCGAAGTGTGGTCCGCAGATACGCAGTATTTT. This encodes CSVEDSEVWSADTQYF. V and J are TRBV29-1 and TRBJ2-3; D is perhaps TRBD2 (5 bases). CDR1 SQVTM and CDR2 ANQGSEA come from the germline V gene. The V end was cut by 0 bases, the J end by 4 bases, with 17 bases between. This CDR3 has 16 residues.

This chain links TRBV20-1 with TRBJ1-1; D perhaps matches TRBD1 (6 bases). V dropped 4 bases and J dropped 4 bases, with 19 bases sitting between them. The germline V gene encodes CDR1 DFQATT and CDR2 SNEGSKA (reference sequence). The CDR3 totals 15 residues. DNA for the CDR3: TGCAGTGCTACGAAGGGCGGGGGGCGCGGCACTGAAGCTTTCTTT. Amino acids: CSATKGGGRGTEAFF.

The CDR3 sequence: CASSQFLREQYF. In nucleotides, the CDR3 is TGTGCCAGCAGCCAATTTCTGAGGGAGCAGTACTTC. J is TRBJ2-7 and V is TRBV7-2; D is uncertain. The CDR3 length is 12 residues. Germline CDR1 is SGHTA and CDR2 is FQGNSA. V lost 5 bases to trimming and J lost 7 bases, with 12 bases between them.

The chain combines TRBV10-1 with TRBJ2-3, with a weak D call TRBD2 (6 bases). The CDR3 spans 16 residues. V shed 3 bases and J shed 2 bases, with 15 bases lying between them. Germline lookup yields CDR1 WNHNN and CDR2 SYGVQD (reference sequence). CDR3 coding DNA: TGCGCCAGCAGTGATGTTGGCGGGACCTACACAGATACGCAGTATTTT. It codes for CASSDVGGTYTDTQYF.

The V gene is TRBV7-2, the J gene TRBJ2-7, with 12 bases matching TRBD2. CDR1 and CDR2 (germline): SGHTA, FQGNSA. The CDR3 spans 17 residues. The V segment lost 4 bases and the J segment 2 bases; nucleotides outside the gene matches: 9. CDR3 loop: CASSSRLAGVPPYEQYV. The CDR3, as DNA: TGTGCCAGCAGCTCCCGACTAGCGGGAGTGCCCCCCTACGAGCAGTACGTC.

The chain links TRBV4-1 to TRBJ2-6, with 9 positions matching TRBD1. V trimming: 4 bases; J trimming: 3 bases; junction bases outside the gene matches: 13. The germline V gene has CDR1 MGHRA and CDR2 YSYEKL. This CDR3 contains 19 residues. CDR3 sequence (DNA): TGCGCCAGCAGCCTCCCCGGGACAGGGCAACCGCTTGGGGCCAACGTCCTGACTTTC. Residues: CASSLPGTGQPLGANVLTF.

This clonotype was detected a few times. The chain couples TRBV25-1 to TRBJ2-7; D perhaps matches TRBD2 (6 bases). Deletions cut 5 bases from V and 2 bases from J, with 13 bases between. Per the germline V gene, CDR1 is MGHDK and CDR2 is SYGVNS. CDR3 length: 14 amino acids. The CDR3 loop is CASSSPGLPYEQYF. CDR3 DNA: TGTGCCAGCAGTTCCCCGGGACTTCCCTACGAGCAGTACTTC.

A remark on this clonotype: A read error may explain this, as a much larger clone is one base away. The chain couples TRBV7-8 to TRBJ2-1; 11 bases align to TRBD2. The CDR3 covers 12 residues. Germline CDR1 is SGHVS and CDR2 is FQNEAQ. The CDR3 nucleotides read TGTGCCGGCAGCTTAGTCGGGACTAGCGGGTTCTTC. It translates to CAGSLVGTSGFF.

This clonotype was counted between two and nine times. The chain has TRBV7-6 and TRBJ2-7, with D perhaps TRBD2 (6 bases). V lost 5 bases and J 0 bases, leaving 14 bases between the germline ends. Germline values: CDR1 SGHVS, CDR2 FNYEAQ. This CDR3 region has 15 residues. The CDR3 loop is CASSPRTTISYEQYF. CDR3 sequence (DNA): TGTGCCAGCAGCCCCCGGACTACGATCTCCTACGAGCAGTACTTC.

This clonotype was observed a handful of times. The chain is built from TRBV7-4 and TRBJ2-2; D uncertain. Germline V gene data show CDR1 as SGHVT and CDR2 as SQSDAQ. CDR3 size: 15 residues. V lost 5 bases and J 0 bases, leaving 10 bases between the germline ends. The CDR3 DNA follows: TGTGCCAGCAGCACCCCCTTTGCGAACACCGGGGAGCTGTTTTTT. Translated, it gives CASSTPFANTGELFF.

In the case of this clonotype: Germline and junction disagree at one end, which may indicate a read error. This chain links TRBV27 with TRBJ1-1; 8 bases match TRBD1. The germline gives CDR1 MNHEY, CDR2 SMNVEV (reference sequence). This CDR3 contains 13 residues. CDR3 amino acids: CASGFTGGTEAFF. The DNA for the CDR3 is TGTGCCAGCGGTTTTACAGGGGGCACTGAAGCTTTCTTT.

In this sample, this clonotype turned up a few times. V and J are TRBV11-2 and TRBJ2-5; D gene uncertain. The V gene lost 0 bases and the J gene lost 4 bases, with 6 bases spanning the gap. The V gene's germline CDR1 is SGHAT and CDR2 FQNNGV. The CDR3 contains 13 residues. This CDR3 reads CASSLEARETQYF. The CDR3 bases are TGTGCCAGCAGCTTAGAGGCTCGAGAGACCCAGTACTTC.

The genes are TRBV27 and TRBJ2-1, with a possible D match to TRBD2 (6 bases). Germline assignment: CDR1 MNHEY and CDR2 SMNVEV (reference sequence). V was trimmed by 7 bases and J by 0 bases, leaving 16 bases between them. This CDR3 has 16 amino acids. This CDR3 reads CASNPGGAISYNEQFF. The CDR3 region has the DNA TGTGCCAGCAACCCGGGCGGGGCAATCTCCTACAATGAGCAGTTCTTC.

This clonotype was recorded a few times. The V and J genes are TRBV19 and TRBJ2-3; 7 nucleotides line up with TRBD2. Looked up from germline, CDR1 is LNHDA and CDR2 is SQIVND (reference sequence). J was trimmed by 1 base and V by 6 bases; bases with no gene match: 7. The CDR3 is 15 residues long. Here the CDR3 DNA reads TGTGCCAGTAGCCAACTAGCGCGAGGCACAGATACGCAGTATTTT. Translation gives CASSQLARGTDTQYF.

The chain joins TRBV28 to TRBJ2-1; D unresolved. Between the trimmed V and J ends, which lost 7 bases and 3 bases, there was a span of 10 bases. The CDR3 has 13 amino acids. Germline loops: CDR1 MDHEN, CDR2 SYDVKM. The CDR3: CASTKVFYNEQFF. The CDR3 region has the DNA TGTGCCAGCACAAAGGTGTTCTACAATGAGCAGTTCTTC.

At least ten counts were recorded for this clonotype. The chain links TRBV7-8 to TRBJ2-2; 9 nucleotides align to TRBD2. The CDR3 totals 17 residues. The V segment lost 3 bases and the J segment 5 bases; nucleotides outside the gene matches: 10. Per the germline V gene, CDR1 is SGHVS and CDR2 is FQNEAQ. The CDR3 sequence is CASSFRGGRGTTGELFF. For the CDR3, the DNA is TGTGCCAGCAGCTTTAGGGGCGGGAGGGGGACGACCGGGGAGCTGTTTTTT.

V is TRBV7-2 and J is TRBJ2-4; D call uncertain. The CDR3 length is 14 residues. Germline V CDR1 and CDR2: SGHTA, FQGNSA. Trimming left V 5 bases short and J 6 bases short, with 14 bases between. CDR3 sequence: CASSISPDVNIQYF. CDR3 bases: TGTGCCAGCAGCATCTCCCCGGATGTAAACATTCAGTACTTC.

In its sample, this clonotype was seen a few times. The rearrangement links TRBV4-2 to TRBJ2-3, with D uncertain. V lost 8 bases and J lost 0, with 12 bases in between. Germline CDR1 is LGHNA and CDR2 is YNFKEQ. The CDR3 has 14 residues. DNA of the CDR3: TGTGCCAGCGCGCCGCGCCCCAGCACAGATACGCAGTATTTT. It translates to CASAPRPSTDTQYF.

This clonotype was observed a few times. The chain recombines TRBV19 with TRBJ2-1; D might be TRBD1 (6 bases). CDR1 is LNHDA and CDR2 is SQIVND in the germline V gene (reference sequence). V lost 3 bases to trimming and J lost 2 bases, with 17 bases between them. The CDR3 spans 17 residues. CDR3 DNA: TGTGCCAGTAGTATTTCCTCTCAGGGGATCGCCTACAATGAGCAGTTCTTC. It is translated as CASSISSQGIAYNEQFF.

The chain uses TRBV9 and TRBJ2-3; TRBD2 agrees at 15 bases. The CDR3 runs to 16 residues. The germline V gene has CDR1 SGDLS and CDR2 YYNGEE. V was pared by 2 bases and J by 6 bases, with 4 bases of the junction left unmatched. The CDR3 spells CASSVGTSGRSDTQYF. CDR3 coding DNA: TGTGCCAGCAGCGTCGGGACTAGCGGGAGGTCTGATACGCAGTATTTT.

This clonotype was seen a handful of times. V is TRBV24-1 and J is TRBJ1-5; D unresolved. This CDR3 comprises 13 residues. V shed 6 bases and J shed 6 bases, with 11 bases lying between them. Germline V CDR1 and CDR2: KGHDR, SFDVKD. CDR3 nucleotides: TGTGCCACCAGTAACGGTGTTGGTCAGCCCCAGCATTTT. Translating it yields CATSNGVGQPQHF.

The J gene is TRBJ2-2, the V gene TRBV14; D is ambiguous. The germline gives CDR1 SGHDN, CDR2 FVKESK. V lost 1 base and J lost 7, with 4 bases in between. The CDR3 extends over 12 amino acids. Here the CDR3 reads CASSQVFGELFF. For the CDR3, the DNA is TGTGCCAGCAGCCAAGTGTTCGGGGAGCTGTTTTTT.

This clonotype was observed many times. The chain combines TRBV7-3 with TRBJ2-1, with TRBD1 matching over 7 bases. The ends lost 5 bases at V and 3 bases at J; junction bases unmatched: 7. CDR1 and CDR2 (germline): SGHTA, FQGTGA. The CDR3 has 15 residues. This chain's CDR3 is CASSPRGSLYNEQFF. DNA of the CDR3: TGTGCCAGCAGCCCCAGGGGGTCCCTCTACAATGAGCAGTTCTTC.

This clonotype was observed a few times. The chain recombines TRBV2 with TRBJ2-2; TRBD2 matches at 8 bases. CDR1 is SNHLY, CDR2 FYNNEI, per germline. Trimming removed 2 bases from V and 7 bases from J; junction bases left unmatched: 6. The CDR3 covers 15 residues. In nucleotides, the CDR3 is TGTGCCAGCAGTGAAACCGGGACTAGGGTCGGGGAGCTGTTTTTT. Protein product: CASSETGTRVGELFF.